This TCR beta chain was identified during a study of vaccination and CD4 T cells after COVID-19. Treatment given: approximately 9-day PBMC culture with coronavirus spike peptide pools or control peptides (ViraFEST assay). Before Alpha, Beta and Delta appeared in the US, convalescents tested positive (March–December 2020). Cultures used 2 million or so PBMCs per well, 8.5 to 10 IU/ml IL-2 and 8.5 to 10 ug/ml peptides. Negative selection purified CD4+ T cells after approximately nine days of culture. About this clonotype: Its target is unknown.

Trimming pared 0 bases from V and 9 bases from J, leaving 15 bases between. The V gene's germline CDR1 is MNHEY and CDR2 SVGEGT. The CDR3 is made up of 16 amino acids. The assay that was used to sequence DNA from cultured CD4+ T cells was the Oncomine TCR Beta short-read assay. TCRdb itself ran the PCR reads through MiXCR, one entry per CDR3 protein. Of roughly 13,000 distinct CDR3 sequences listed, roughly 60% were seen once; the top ten hold roughly an eighth. The sequence came from a human donor who had recovered from COVID-19. This chain joins TRBV6-2 or TRBV6-3 and TRBJ1-6; D gene ambiguous. The sequenced sample was CD4+ T cells from blood, cultured in vitro. CDR3 protein: CASSYSDPVYLSPLHF. DNA for the CDR3: TGTGCCAGCAGTTACTCTGACCCGGTCTACCTTTCACCCCTCCACTTT.